These T cell receptor beta chains were read from a single sample in a study of CD8 T cells in Susac syndrome. TCRdb re-called the immunoSEQ multiplex PCR reads with MiXCR, one entry per CDR3 protein. The table lists roughly 130,000 distinct CDR3 sequences, over 90% of them singletons. The material sequenced was CD4+ T cells from PBMCs. The source of these receptors is a human donor in good health. Each CDR3 is given with its conserved first and last residue. A D gene is named only where the DNA matches it firmly. The size of a clone is reported for some rows only, either as once, few or many, or as a class for expanded clones.

v_gene: TRBV7-2; j_gene: TRBJ1-1; len: 17; abundance: .; d_gene: .; CDR3aa: CASSLGGSAVMNTEAFF; CDR3nt: TGTGCCAGCAGCTTGGGGGGTTCGGCCGTGATGAACACTGAAGCTTTCTTT
v_gene: TRBV5-4; j_gene: TRBJ2-2; len: 15; abundance: .; d_gene: TRBD2; CDR3aa: CASSLRLAGPGELFF; CDR3nt: TGTGCCAGCAGCTTACGGCTAGCGGGACCCGGGGAGCTGTTTTTT
v_gene: TRBV5-1; j_gene: TRBJ2-2; len: 14; abundance: .; d_gene: .; CDR3aa: CASSLGDGSGELFF; CDR3nt: TGCGCCAGCAGCTTGGGAGACGGGTCCGGGGAGCTGTTTTTT
v_gene: TRBV29-1; j_gene: TRBJ2-1; len: 12; abundance: few; d_gene: TRBD2; CDR3aa: CSVLAAYLEQFF; CDR3nt: TGCAGCGTACTAGCGGCTTATCTAGAGCAGTTCTTC
v_gene: TRBV7-6; j_gene: TRBJ2-2; len: 15; abundance: .; d_gene: .; CDR3aa: CASSLWGTNTGELFF; CDR3nt: TGTGCCAGCAGCTTATGGGGTACGAACACCGGGGAGCTGTTTTTT
v_gene: TRBV19; j_gene: TRBJ2-6; len: 15; abundance: .; d_gene: .; CDR3aa: CASSGGLSGANVLTF; CDR3nt: TGTGCCAGTAGCGGAGGACTGAGCGGGGCCAACGTCCTGACTTTC
v_gene: TRBV6-5; j_gene: TRBJ2-5; len: 16; abundance: once; d_gene: .; CDR3aa: CASSYSASDSYETQYF; CDR3nt: TGTGCCAGCAGTTACTCCGCTAGCGATTCGTACGAGACCCAGTACTTC
v_gene: TRBV12-3/TRBV12-4; j_gene: TRBJ2-1; len: 16; abundance: .; d_gene: TRBD2; CDR3aa: CASSPISGRGGNEQFF; CDR3nt: TGTGCCAGCAGTCCCATTAGCGGGAGGGGGGGGAATGAGCAGTTCTTC
v_gene: TRBV29-1; j_gene: TRBJ1-2; len: 13; abundance: .; d_gene: .; CDR3aa: CSVAAGGNYGYTF; CDR3nt: TGCAGCGTTGCTGCGGGGGGGAACTATGGCTACACCTTC
v_gene: TRBV19; j_gene: TRBJ2-5; len: 12; abundance: .; d_gene: .; CDR3aa: CATRGTDKTQYF; CDR3nt: TGTGCCACCCGGGGGACCGATAAGACCCAGTACTTC
v_gene: TRBV7-2; j_gene: TRBJ2-7; len: 14; abundance: .; d_gene: TRBD1; CDR3aa: CASSPQTGTSEQYF; CDR3nt: TGTGCCAGCAGCCCCCAGACAGGGACCAGTGAGCAGTACTTC
v_gene: TRBV7-2; j_gene: TRBJ1-5; len: 13; abundance: .; d_gene: .; CDR3aa: CASSSTGIAAQHF; CDR3nt: TGTGCCAGCAGCTCCACAGGGATAGCAGCCCAGCATTTT
v_gene: TRBV3-1; j_gene: TRBJ2-2; len: 15; abundance: .; d_gene: .; CDR3aa: CASRKAGLNTGELFF; CDR3nt: TGTGCCAGCAGAAAGGCAGGTCTTAACACCGGGGAGCTGTTTTTT
v_gene: TRBV27; j_gene: TRBJ2-6; len: 16; abundance: .; d_gene: .; CDR3aa: CASSLLPAVGANVLTF; CDR3nt: TGTGCCAGCAGTTTATTACCGGCCGTGGGGGCCAACGTCCTGACTTTC
v_gene: TRBV2; j_gene: TRBJ2-2; len: 10; abundance: .; d_gene: .; CDR3aa: CASRGGELFF; CDR3nt: TGTGCCAGCAGGGGCGGGGAGCTGTTTTTT